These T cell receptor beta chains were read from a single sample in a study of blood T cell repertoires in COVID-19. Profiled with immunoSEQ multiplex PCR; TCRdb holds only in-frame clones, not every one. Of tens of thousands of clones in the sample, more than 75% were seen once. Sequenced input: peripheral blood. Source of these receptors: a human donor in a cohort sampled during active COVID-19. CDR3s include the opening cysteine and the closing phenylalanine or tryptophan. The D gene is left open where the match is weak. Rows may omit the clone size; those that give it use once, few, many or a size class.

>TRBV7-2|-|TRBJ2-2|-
CASSPLAGTNTGELFF
TGTGCCAGCAGCCCACTCGCGGGGACGAACACCGGGGAGCTGTTTTTT
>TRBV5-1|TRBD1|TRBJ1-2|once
CASSLKSGGAGNNYGYTF
TGCGCCAGCTCTCTCAAATCAGGGGGCGCCGGGAATAACTATGGCTACACCTTC
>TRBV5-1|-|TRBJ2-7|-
CASRQGDEQYF
TGCGCCAGCAGACAGGGTGACGAGCAGTACTTC
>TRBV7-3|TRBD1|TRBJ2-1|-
CASSRGQGAYNEQFF
TGTGCCAGCAGCAGGGGACAGGGTGCGTACAATGAGCAGTTCTTC
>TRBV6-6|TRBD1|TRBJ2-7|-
CASSPTSGDRLSYEQYF
TGTGCCAGCAGTCCTACCTCCGGGGACAGGTTAAGTTACGAGCAGTACTTC
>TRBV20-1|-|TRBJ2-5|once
CSAREYETQYF
TGCAGTGCTAGAGAATATGAGACCCAGTACTTC
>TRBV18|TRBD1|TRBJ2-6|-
CASSIGGAGANVLTF
TGTGCCAGCTCAATAGGGGGCGCTGGGGCCAACGTCCTGACTTTC
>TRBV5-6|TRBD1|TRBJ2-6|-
CASSPGQTSGANVLTF
TGTGCCAGCAGCCCGGGACAGACCTCTGGGGCCAACGTCCTGACTTTC
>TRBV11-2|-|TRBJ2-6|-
CASRDTSGANVLTF
TGTGCCAGCAGGGACACCTCTGGGGCCAACGTCCTGACTTTC
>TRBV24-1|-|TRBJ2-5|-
CATSDGHQETQYF
TGTGCCACCAGTGATGGCCACCAAGAGACCCAGTACTTC
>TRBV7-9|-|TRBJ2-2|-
CASSLLGRGGNTGELFF
TGTGCCAGCAGCCTCCTTGGGAGAGGTGGAAACACCGGGGAGCTGTTTTTT
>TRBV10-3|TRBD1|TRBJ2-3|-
CAISELTGRRDTQYF
TGTGCCATCAGTGAGCTGACAGGGCGGCGCGATACGCAGTATTTT
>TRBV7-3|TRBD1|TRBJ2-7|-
CASSPQPGQHYEQYF
TGTGCCAGCAGCCCCCAACCGGGACAGCACTACGAGCAGTACTTC
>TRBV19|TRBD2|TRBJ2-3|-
CASRLAGGHTDTQYF
TGTGCCAGTAGACTAGCGGGGGGCCACACAGATACGCAGTATTTT
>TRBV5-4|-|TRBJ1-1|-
CASSFTGTEAFF
TGTGCCAGCAGCTTCACAGGGACTGAAGCTTTCTTT
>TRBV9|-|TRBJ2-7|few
CASSVGMGREQYF
TGTGCCAGCAGCGTAGGTATGGGGCGCGAGCAGTACTTC
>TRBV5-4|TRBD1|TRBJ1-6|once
CASSSDRTNSPLHF
TGTGCCAGCAGCTCGGACAGGACCAATTCACCCCTCCACTTT
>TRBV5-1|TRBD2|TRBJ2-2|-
CASSTTSPSAGELFF
TGCGCCAGCAGTACGACTAGCCCCTCGGCCGGGGAGCTGTTTTTT
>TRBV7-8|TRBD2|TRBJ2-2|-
CASSLGTSGGFTGELFF
TGTGCCAGCAGCTTAGGGACTAGCGGGGGCTTCACCGGGGAGCTGTTTTTT
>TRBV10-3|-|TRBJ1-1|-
CAISVGSEAFF
TGTGCCATCAGTGTGGGGAGTGAAGCTTTCTTT
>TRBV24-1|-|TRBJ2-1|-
CATSELGAAYNEQFF
TGTGCCACCAGTGAGCTTGGAGCTGCCTACAATGAGCAGTTCTTC
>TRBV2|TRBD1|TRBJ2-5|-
CASTGTGVGETQYF
TGTGCCAGTACCGGGACAGGGGTCGGAGAGACCCAGTACTTC
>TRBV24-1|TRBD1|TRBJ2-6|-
CATSEGTGGLSGANVLTF
TGTGCCACCAGTGAAGGGACAGGGGGACTGTCTGGGGCCAACGTCCTGACTTTC
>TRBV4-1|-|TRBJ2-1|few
CASSQLPGVGNEQFF
TGCGCCAGCAGCCAACTACCCGGGGTCGGCAATGAGCAGTTCTTC
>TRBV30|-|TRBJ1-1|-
CAWSGQTAQNTEAFF
TGTGCCTGGAGTGGTCAGACAGCACAGAACACTGAAGCTTTCTTT
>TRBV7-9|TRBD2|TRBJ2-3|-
CASSFWTSRDTQYF
TGTGCCAGCAGCTTTTGGACTAGTCGAGATACGCAGTATTTT
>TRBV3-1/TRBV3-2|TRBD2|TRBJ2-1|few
CASSQDRASGRHNEQFF
TGTGCCAGCAGCCAAGATAGGGCTAGCGGGAGACACAATGAGCAGTTCTTC
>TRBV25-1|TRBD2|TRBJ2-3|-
CASSIGLAGGQYF
TGTGCCAGCAGTATAGGACTAGCGGGGGGGCAGTATTTT
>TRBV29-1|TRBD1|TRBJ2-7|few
CSVAPQGGGYEQYF
TGCAGCGTTGCACCACAGGGGGGCGGCTACGAGCAGTACTTC
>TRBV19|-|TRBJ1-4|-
CASSAPRGNEKLFF
TGTGCCAGTAGTGCGCCCAGGGGAAATGAAAAACTGTTTTTT
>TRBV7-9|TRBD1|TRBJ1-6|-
CASSLLGQGSSYNSPLHF
TGTGCCAGCAGCTTACTAGGACAGGGGAGCTCCTATAATTCACCCCTCCACTTT
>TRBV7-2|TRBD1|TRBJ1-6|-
CASSYLRGQNSPLHF
TGTGCCAGCAGTTACCTTAGGGGGCAGAATTCACCCCTCCACTTT
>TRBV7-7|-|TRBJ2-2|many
CASSSPLGSTGELFF
TGTGCCAGCAGTAGCCCTCTGGGTAGTACCGGGGAGCTGTTTTTT
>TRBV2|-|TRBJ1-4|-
CASRGLNEKLFF
TGTGCCAGCAGGGGACTGAATGAAAAACTGTTTTTT
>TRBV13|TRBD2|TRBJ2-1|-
CASLRGGGINEQFF
TGTGCCAGCCTACGGGGGGGCGGCATCAATGAGCAGTTCTTC
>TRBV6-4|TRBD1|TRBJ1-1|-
CASSDLEGADTEAFF
TGTGCCAGCAGCGACCTCGAGGGGGCGGACACTGAAGCTTTCTTT
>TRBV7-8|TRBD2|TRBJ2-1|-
CASSQGLALYNEQFF
TGTGCCAGCAGCCAGGGACTAGCCCTTTACAATGAGCAGTTCTTC
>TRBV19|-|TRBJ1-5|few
CASNRGGRDQPQHF
TGTGCCAGCAACCGGGGAGGAAGAGATCAGCCCCAGCATTTT
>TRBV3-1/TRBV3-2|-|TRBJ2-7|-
CASSQDPGRGSYEQYF
TGTGCCAGCAGCCAAGATCCAGGCAGGGGTTCCTACGAGCAGTACTTC
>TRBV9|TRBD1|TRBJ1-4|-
CASSPGQGDEKLFF
TGTGCCAGCAGCCCCGGACAGGGAGATGAAAAACTGTTTTTT
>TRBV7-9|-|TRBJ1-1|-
CASSLSPGNTEAFF
TGTGCCAGCAGCTTAAGTCCGGGAAACACTGAAGCTTTCTTT
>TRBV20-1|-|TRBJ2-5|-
CSASQGSAGETQYF
TGCAGTGCTAGTCAGGGGTCTGCGGGCGAGACCCAGTACTTC
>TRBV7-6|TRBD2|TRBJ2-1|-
CASSVPGLYNEQFF
TGTGCCAGCAGCGTTCCGGGACTATACAATGAGCAGTTCTTC
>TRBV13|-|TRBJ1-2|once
CASSLSKMHGYTF
TGTGCCAGCAGCCTATCTAAGATGCATGGCTACACCTTC
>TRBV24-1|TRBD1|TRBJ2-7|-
CATSDSGQGAYEQYF
TGTGCCACCAGTGATTCGGGACAGGGGGCGTACGAGCAGTACTTC
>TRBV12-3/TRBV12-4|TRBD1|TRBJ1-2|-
CASSLGQGNGYTF
TGTGCCAGCAGTTTAGGACAGGGGAACGGCTACACCTTC
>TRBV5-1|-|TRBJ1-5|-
CASSLMAGSNQPQHF
TGCGCCAGCAGCTTAATGGCAGGGAGCAATCAGCCCCAGCATTTT
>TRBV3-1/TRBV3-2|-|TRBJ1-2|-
CASSQDGEAGYTF
TGTGCCAGCAGCCAAGATGGGGAGGCTGGCTACACCTTC
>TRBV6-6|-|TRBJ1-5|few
CASSLAGGVDQPQHF
TGTGCCAGCAGTTTGGCCGGGGGAGTAGATCAGCCCCAGCATTTT
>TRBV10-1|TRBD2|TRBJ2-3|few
CASSDQGPSGDLTDTQYF
TGCGCCAGCAGTGATCAGGGGCCTAGCGGGGACCTCACAGATACGCAGTATTTT
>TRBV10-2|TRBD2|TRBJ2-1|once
CASSESRTRFDEQFF
TGCGCCAGCAGTGAGTCTCGGACTAGGTTTGATGAGCAGTTCTTC
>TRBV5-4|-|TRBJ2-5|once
CASSIGGTQETQYF
TGTGCCAGCAGCATAGGGGGAACACAAGAGACCCAGTACTTC
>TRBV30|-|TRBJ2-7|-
CAWSGRGSPYEQYF
TGTGCCTGGAGTGGGCGGGGATCTCCCTACGAGCAGTACTTC
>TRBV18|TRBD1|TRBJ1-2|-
CASSPRTGEVDGYTF
TGTGCCAGCTCACCGCGGACAGGGGAGGTGGACGGCTACACCTTC
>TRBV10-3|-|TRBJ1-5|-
CAISPGTFSNQPQHF
TGTGCCATCAGCCCCGGGACATTTAGCAATCAGCCCCAGCATTTT
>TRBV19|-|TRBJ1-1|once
CAKEGPNTEAFF
TGTGCCAAAGAGGGTCCGAACACTGAAGCTTTCTTT
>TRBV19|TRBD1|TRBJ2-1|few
CASSLIGQGGQFF
TGTGCCAGCTCTCTCATTGGACAGGGGGGGCAGTTCTTC
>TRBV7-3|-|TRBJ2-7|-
CASSLSQGYEQYF
TGTGCCAGCAGCTTAAGCCAGGGCTACGAGCAGTACTTC